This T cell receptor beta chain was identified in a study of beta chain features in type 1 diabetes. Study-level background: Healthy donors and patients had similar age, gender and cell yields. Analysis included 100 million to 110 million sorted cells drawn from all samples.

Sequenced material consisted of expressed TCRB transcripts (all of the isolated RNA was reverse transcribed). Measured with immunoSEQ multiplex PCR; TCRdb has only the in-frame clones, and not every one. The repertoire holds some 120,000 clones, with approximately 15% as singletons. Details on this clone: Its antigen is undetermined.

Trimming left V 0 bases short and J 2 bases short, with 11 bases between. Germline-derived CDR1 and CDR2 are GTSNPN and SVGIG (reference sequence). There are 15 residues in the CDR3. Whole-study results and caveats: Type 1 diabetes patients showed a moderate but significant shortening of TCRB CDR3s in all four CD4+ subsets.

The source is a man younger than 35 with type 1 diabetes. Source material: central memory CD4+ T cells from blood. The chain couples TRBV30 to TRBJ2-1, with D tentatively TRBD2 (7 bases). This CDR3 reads CAWSVLGGPYNEQFF. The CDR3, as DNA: TGTGCCTGGAGTGTACTGGGGGGGCCCTACAATGAGCAGTTCTTC.